This T cell receptor (beta chain) was recorded in a study of blood T cell repertoires in COVID-19. Looking at the study overall: The study drew acute and convalescent COVID-19 samples from the United States, Italy and Spain. PBMCs, B-cell-depleted T cells, or T cells were the source of the cDNA or gDNA that made up the material.

Original handling: Amplification from reference gene primers served as the basis for estimated nucleated cell counts. TCRdb's copy holds only in-frame clones and misses some; the assay was immunoSEQ multiplex PCR. Clone size and the V and J calls come from that table; the DNA yielded D and trimming. The top ten clones hold approximately 0.5% of a sample with some 150,000 clones, roughly 80% of them seen once. This CDR3 is built from 11 residues. V lost 5 bases to trimming and J lost 8 bases; unmatched junction nucleotides: 6. Germline V gene data show CDR1 as DFQATT and CDR2 as SNEGSKA (reference sequence).

J is TRBJ2-7 and V is TRBV20-1, with 7 nucleotides matching TRBD1. Sequencing input: peripheral blood. This clonotype was obtained from a man aged 60 to 69 with acute or convalescent COVID-19. This CDR3 reads CSAGVGQQQYF. The CDR3 nucleotides read TGCAGTGCTGGAGTGGGACAGCAGCAGTACTTC.